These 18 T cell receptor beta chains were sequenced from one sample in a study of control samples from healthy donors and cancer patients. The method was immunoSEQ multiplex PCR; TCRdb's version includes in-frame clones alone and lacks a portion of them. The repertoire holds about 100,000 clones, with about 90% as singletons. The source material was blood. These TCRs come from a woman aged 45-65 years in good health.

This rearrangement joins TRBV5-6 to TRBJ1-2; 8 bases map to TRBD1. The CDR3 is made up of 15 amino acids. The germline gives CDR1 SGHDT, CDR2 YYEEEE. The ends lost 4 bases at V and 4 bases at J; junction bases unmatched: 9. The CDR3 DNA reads TGTGCCAGCAGCACCACCAGGGGGCTTGGCTATGGCTACACCTTC. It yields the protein CASSTTRGLGYGYTF.

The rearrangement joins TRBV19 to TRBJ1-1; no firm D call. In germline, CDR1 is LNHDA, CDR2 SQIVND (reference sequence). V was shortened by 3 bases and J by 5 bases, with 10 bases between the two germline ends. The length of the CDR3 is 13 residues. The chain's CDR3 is CASSIDSGTEAFF. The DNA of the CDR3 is TGTGCCAGTAGTATCGATAGTGGGACTGAAGCTTTCTTT. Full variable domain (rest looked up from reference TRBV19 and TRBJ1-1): DGGITQSPKYLFRKEGQNVTLSCEQNLNHDAMYWYRQDPGQGLRLIYYSQIVNDFQKGDIAEGYSVSREKKESFPLTVTSAQKNPTAFYLCASSIDSGTEAFFGQGTRLTVV.

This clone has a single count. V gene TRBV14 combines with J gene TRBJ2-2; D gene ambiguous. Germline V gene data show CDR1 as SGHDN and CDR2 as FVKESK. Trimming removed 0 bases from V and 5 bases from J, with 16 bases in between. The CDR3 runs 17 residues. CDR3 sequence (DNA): TGTGCCAGCAGCCAAGATCTTATAAAGGGTCGGACCGGGGAGCTGTTTTTT. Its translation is CASSQDLIKGRTGELFF.

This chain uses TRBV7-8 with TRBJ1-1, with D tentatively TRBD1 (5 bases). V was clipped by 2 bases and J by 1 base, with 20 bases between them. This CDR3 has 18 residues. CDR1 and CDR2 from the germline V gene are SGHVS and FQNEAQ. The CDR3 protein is CASSLYLSVEGPNTEAFF. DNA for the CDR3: TGTGCCAGCAGCTTATATTTATCGGTTGAGGGACCGAACACTGAAGCTTTCTTT. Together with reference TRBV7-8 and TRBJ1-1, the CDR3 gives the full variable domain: GAGVSQSPRYKVAKRGQDVALRCDPISGHVSLFWYQQALGQGPEFLTYFQNEAQLDKSGLPSDRFFAERPEGSVSTLKIQRTQQEDSAVYLCASSLYLSVEGPNTEAFFGQGTRLTVV.

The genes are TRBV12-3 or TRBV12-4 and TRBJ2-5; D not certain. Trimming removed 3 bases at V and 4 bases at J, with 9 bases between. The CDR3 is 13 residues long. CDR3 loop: CASSFVLGETQYF. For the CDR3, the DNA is TGTGCCAGCAGTTTTGTGCTCGGAGAGACCCAGTACTTC.

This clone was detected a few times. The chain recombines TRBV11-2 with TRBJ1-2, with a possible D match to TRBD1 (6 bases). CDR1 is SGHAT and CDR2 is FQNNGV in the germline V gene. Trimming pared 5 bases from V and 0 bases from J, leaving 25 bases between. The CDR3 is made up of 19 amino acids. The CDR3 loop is CASSPSVFTRQATNYGYTF. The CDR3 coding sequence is TGTGCCAGCAGCCCCTCAGTATTCACACGACAGGCGACTAACTATGGCTACACCTTC.

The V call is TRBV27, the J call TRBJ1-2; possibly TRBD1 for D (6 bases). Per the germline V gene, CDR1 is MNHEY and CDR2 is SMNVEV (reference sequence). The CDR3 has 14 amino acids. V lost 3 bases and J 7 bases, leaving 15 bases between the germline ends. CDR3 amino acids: CASSFFDRSSGYTF. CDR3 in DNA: TGTGCCAGCAGTTTTTTCGACAGGAGCTCTGGCTACACCTTC.

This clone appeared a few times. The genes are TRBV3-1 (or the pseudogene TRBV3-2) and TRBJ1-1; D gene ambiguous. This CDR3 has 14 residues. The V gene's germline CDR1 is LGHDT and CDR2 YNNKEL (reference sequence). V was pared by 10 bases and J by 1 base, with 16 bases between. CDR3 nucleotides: TGTGCCACAGCAGATTGGTTGGGGAACACTGAAGCTTTCTTT. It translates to CATADWLGNTEAFF.

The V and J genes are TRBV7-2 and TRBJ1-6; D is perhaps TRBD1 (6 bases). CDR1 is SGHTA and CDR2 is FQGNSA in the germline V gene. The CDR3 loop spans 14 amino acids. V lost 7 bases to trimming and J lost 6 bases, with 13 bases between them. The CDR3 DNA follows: TGTGCCAGCACCCCCCGGACAGTTAATTCACCCCTCCACTTT. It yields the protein CASTPRTVNSPLHF.

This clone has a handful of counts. The CDR3 DNA reads as TGTGCCAGCAGTTACGAAGGACAGCCAAGCTATGGCTACACCTTC. This gives the protein CASSYEGQPSYGYTF. V gene TRBV6-2 or TRBV6-3 combines with J gene TRBJ1-2; TRBD1 might be the D (6 bases). Trimming removed 2 bases at V and 4 bases at J, with 14 bases between. This CDR3 contains 15 residues. Germline lookup yields CDR1 MNHEY and CDR2 SVGEGT.

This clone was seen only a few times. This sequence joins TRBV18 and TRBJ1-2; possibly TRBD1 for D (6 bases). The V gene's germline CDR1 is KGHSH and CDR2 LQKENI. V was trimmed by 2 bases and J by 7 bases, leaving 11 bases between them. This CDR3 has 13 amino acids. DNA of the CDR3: TGTGCCAGCTCACCAGAGACAGGTCTTGGCTACACCTTC. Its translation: CASSPETGLGYTF. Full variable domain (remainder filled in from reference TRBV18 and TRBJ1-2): NAGVMQNPRHLVRRRGQEARLRCSPMKGHSHVYWYRQLPEEGLKFMVYLQKENIIDESGMPKERFSAEFPKEGPSILRIQQVVRGDSAAYFCASSPETGLGYTFGSGTRLTVV.

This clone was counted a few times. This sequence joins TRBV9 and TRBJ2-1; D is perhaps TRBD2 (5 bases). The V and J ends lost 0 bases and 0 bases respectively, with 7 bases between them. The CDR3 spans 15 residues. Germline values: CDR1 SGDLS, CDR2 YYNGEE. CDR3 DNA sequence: TGTGCCAGCAGCGTAGCGGGGAACTCCTACAATGAGCAGTTCTTC. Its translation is CASSVAGNSYNEQFF.

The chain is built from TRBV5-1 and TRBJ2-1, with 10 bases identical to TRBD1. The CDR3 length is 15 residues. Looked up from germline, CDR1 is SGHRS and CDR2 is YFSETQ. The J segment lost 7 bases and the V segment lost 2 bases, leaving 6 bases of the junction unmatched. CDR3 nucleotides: TGCGCCAGCAGCTTACGACCGGGACAGGGGAATGAGCAGTTCTTC. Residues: CASSLRPGQGNEQFF.

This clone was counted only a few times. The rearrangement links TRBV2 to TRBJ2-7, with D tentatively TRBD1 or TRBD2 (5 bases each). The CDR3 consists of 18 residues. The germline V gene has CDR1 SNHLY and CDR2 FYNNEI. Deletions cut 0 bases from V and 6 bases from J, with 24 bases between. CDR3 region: CASSEALLVARGASEQYF. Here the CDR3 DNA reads TGTGCCAGCAGTGAAGCGCTTCTGGTAGCTAGGGGAGCGAGCGAGCAGTACTTC.

This CDR3 is CASSEAGESDIQYF. The CDR3 nucleotides are TGTGCCAGCAGTGAAGCGGGGGAGAGCGACATTCAGTACTTC. The chain is built from TRBV6-1 and TRBJ2-4; D may be TRBD1 or TRBD2 (5 bases each). CDR1 and CDR2 (germline): MNHNS, SASEGT. V lost 0 bases to trimming and J lost 8 bases, with 11 bases between them. The CDR3 contains 14 residues.

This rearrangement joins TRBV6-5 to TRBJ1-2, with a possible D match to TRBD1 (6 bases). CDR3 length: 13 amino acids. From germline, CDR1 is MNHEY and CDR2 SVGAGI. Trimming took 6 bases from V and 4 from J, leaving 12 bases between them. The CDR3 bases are TGTGCCAGCAGACCCCAGGGGCCCTATGGCTACACCTTC. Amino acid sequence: CASRPQGPYGYTF.

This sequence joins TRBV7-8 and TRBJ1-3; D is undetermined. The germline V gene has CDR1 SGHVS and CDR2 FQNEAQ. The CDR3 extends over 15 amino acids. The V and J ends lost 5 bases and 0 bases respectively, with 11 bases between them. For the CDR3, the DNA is TGTGCCAGCAGCCTGCCCGGACTCTCTGGAAACACCATATATTTT. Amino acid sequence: CASSLPGLSGNTIYF.

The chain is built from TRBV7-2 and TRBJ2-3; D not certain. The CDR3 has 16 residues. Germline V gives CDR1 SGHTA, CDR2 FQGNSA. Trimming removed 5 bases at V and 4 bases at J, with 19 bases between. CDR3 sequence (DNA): TGTGCCAGCAGCCCCAGGCGAAGGGCCCAAGCAGATACGCAGTATTTT. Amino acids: CASSPRRRAQADTQYF.